The rows below give T cell receptor beta chains drawn from one sample of a study of control samples from healthy donors and cancer patients. Measured with immunoSEQ multiplex PCR; TCRdb has only the in-frame clones, and not every one. The repertoire holds over 80,000 clones, with around 80% as singletons. The sample consisted of blood. These receptors were obtained from a woman aged 30 to 39 in good health. CDR3s include the opening cysteine and the closing phenylalanine or tryptophan. The order of the fields is J gene, D gene, clone size, V gene, CDR3 DNA, CDR3 protein. D genes are given only for firm matches. Only part of the rows carry a size: once, few, many, or a class if the clone is expanded.

J gene: TRBJ1-2; D gene: NA; clone size: NA; V gene: TRBV7-2; CDR3 DNA: TGTGCCAGCAGCTTCCCAAGCGGGGGCGCGTTTGATGGCTACACCTTC; CDR3 protein: CASSFPSGGAFDGYTF
J gene: TRBJ1-6; D gene: NA; clone size: NA; V gene: TRBV9; CDR3 DNA: TGTGCCAGCAGCGCCTCTGACAGATCCAATTCACCCCTCCACTTT; CDR3 protein: CASSASDRSNSPLHF
J gene: TRBJ2-7; D gene: NA; clone size: NA; V gene: TRBV19; CDR3 DNA: TGTGCCAGTAGTATAGTTGCAGGATCCGGCTACGAGCAGTACTTC; CDR3 protein: CASSIVAGSGYEQYF
J gene: TRBJ1-1; D gene: TRBD1; clone size: few; V gene: TRBV25-1; CDR3 DNA: TGTGCCAGCAGTGATCGCACCGGGACAGGATATGAAGCTTTCTTT; CDR3 protein: CASSDRTGTGYEAFF
J gene: TRBJ2-5; D gene: NA; clone size: once; V gene: TRBV28; CDR3 DNA: TGTGCCAGCAGTTTAGCGAGGGAGACCCAGTACTTC; CDR3 protein: CASSLARETQYF
J gene: TRBJ1-2; D gene: NA; clone size: NA; V gene: TRBV4-2; CDR3 DNA: TGTGCCAGCAGCCAAGATGGAAGGGGAGCTAACTATGGCTACACCTTC; CDR3 protein: CASSQDGRGANYGYTF
J gene: TRBJ1-1; D gene: TRBD1; clone size: few; V gene: TRBV29-1; CDR3 DNA: TGCAGCGCCCAGACCGGGACAGGGGGCACTGAAGCTTTCTTT; CDR3 protein: CSAQTGTGGTEAFF
J gene: TRBJ1-3; D gene: NA; clone size: NA; V gene: TRBV2; CDR3 DNA: TGTGCCAGCGGAGAAACAGCCTCTGGAAACACCATATATTTT; CDR3 protein: CASGETASGNTIYF
J gene: TRBJ2-7; D gene: NA; clone size: NA; V gene: TRBV19; CDR3 DNA: TGTGCCAGTAGTAGAGTTGGAGGGAATTCCTACGAGCAGTACTTC; CDR3 protein: CASSRVGGNSYEQYF
J gene: TRBJ2-2; D gene: NA; clone size: NA; V gene: TRBV29-1; CDR3 DNA: TGCAGCGTTCTGCCTAGCCAGAACACCGGGGAGCTGTTTTTT; CDR3 protein: CSVLPSQNTGELFF
J gene: TRBJ2-7; D gene: NA; clone size: NA; V gene: TRBV30; CDR3 DNA: TGTGCCTGGAGTGATTTTCATACGGGACAAAGCTCCTACGAGCAGTACTTC; CDR3 protein: CAWSDFHTGQSSYEQYF
J gene: TRBJ2-5; D gene: NA; clone size: NA; V gene: TRBV7-6; CDR3 DNA: TGTGCCAGCAGCAACCGACTGGGGCAAGAGACCCAGTACTTC; CDR3 protein: CASSNRLGQETQYF
J gene: TRBJ1-5; D gene: NA; clone size: NA; V gene: TRBV24-1; CDR3 DNA: TGTGCCATGAGACTTAAGAAGTTTGATCAGCCCCAGCATTTT; CDR3 protein: CAMRLKKFDQPQHF
J gene: TRBJ1-2; D gene: NA; clone size: NA; V gene: TRBV6-5; CDR3 DNA: TGTGCCAGCAGGACGGAGGAAGCCTATGGCTACACCTTC; CDR3 protein: CASRTEEAYGYTF
J gene: TRBJ2-3; D gene: NA; clone size: NA; V gene: TRBV6-1; CDR3 DNA: TGTGCCAGCAGTGAAGTTGACGGGGGGCCAGATACGCAGTATTTT; CDR3 protein: CASSEVDGGPDTQYF
J gene: TRBJ1-4; D gene: NA; clone size: NA; V gene: TRBV18; CDR3 DNA: TGTGCCAGCTCACCAGACCAGAAGGGAACTAATGAAAAACTGTTTTTT; CDR3 protein: CASSPDQKGTNEKLFF
J gene: TRBJ2-6; D gene: NA; clone size: NA; V gene: TRBV9; CDR3 DNA: TGTGCCAGCAGCGAGGAGGGGGCTGGGGCCAACGTCCTGACTTTC; CDR3 protein: CASSEEGAGANVLTF
J gene: TRBJ1-2; D gene: NA; clone size: NA; V gene: TRBV7-8; CDR3 DNA: TGTGCCAGCAGCACCCGACAGCGCTATGGCTACACCTTC; CDR3 protein: CASSTRQRYGYTF
J gene: TRBJ2-7; D gene: NA; clone size: NA; V gene: TRBV29-1; CDR3 DNA: TGCAGCGTTGTTATAAACGAGCAGTACTTC; CDR3 protein: CSVVINEQYF
J gene: TRBJ1-5; D gene: NA; clone size: NA; V gene: TRBV6-5; CDR3 DNA: TGTGCCAGCAGTCCCCAGGGCACTCAGCCCCAGCATTTT; CDR3 protein: CASSPQGTQPQHF
J gene: TRBJ1-1; D gene: NA; clone size: once; V gene: TRBV11-2; CDR3 DNA: TGTGCCAGCAGCTTAGAAGTCTACAGAGTTATGAACACTGAAGCTTTCTTT; CDR3 protein: CASSLEVYRVMNTEAFF
J gene: TRBJ1-2; D gene: NA; clone size: NA; V gene: TRBV12-3/TRBV12-4; CDR3 DNA: TGTGCCAGCAGTTCGACATTACCCTATGGCTACACCTTC; CDR3 protein: CASSSTLPYGYTF
J gene: TRBJ1-2; D gene: NA; clone size: NA; V gene: TRBV2; CDR3 DNA: TGTGCCAGCAGTGAAGCACGAGTAACCTACACCTTC; CDR3 protein: CASSEARVTYTF
J gene: TRBJ2-3; D gene: TRBD1; clone size: NA; V gene: TRBV5-1; CDR3 DNA: TGCGCCAGCAGCGCGGGGACAGGGGGCACAGATACGCAGTATTTT; CDR3 protein: CASSAGTGGTDTQYF
J gene: TRBJ2-3; D gene: TRBD1; clone size: NA; V gene: TRBV5-8; CDR3 DNA: TGTGCCAGCAGCATCCCAGGACAGGGGTCAGATACGCAGTATTTT; CDR3 protein: CASSIPGQGSDTQYF
J gene: TRBJ1-3; D gene: NA; clone size: NA; V gene: TRBV9; CDR3 DNA: TGTGCCAGCAGCGTGTCAGGGGCAGATGGAAACACCATATATTTT; CDR3 protein: CASSVSGADGNTIYF
J gene: TRBJ1-1; D gene: NA; clone size: NA; V gene: TRBV18; CDR3 DNA: TGTGCCAGCTCGACCAAAGGGGGCACTGAAGCTTTCTTT; CDR3 protein: CASSTKGGTEAFF
J gene: TRBJ2-2; D gene: NA; clone size: NA; V gene: TRBV5-1; CDR3 DNA: TGCGCCAGCGCTTTCCTGGACGCTGAAGGGGAGCTGTTTTTT; CDR3 protein: CASAFLDAEGELFF
J gene: TRBJ2-7; D gene: NA; clone size: NA; V gene: TRBV5-4; CDR3 DNA: TGTGCCAGCAGTTCGGGACCGGAGACTTACGAGCAGTACTTC; CDR3 protein: CASSSGPETYEQYF
J gene: TRBJ2-4; D gene: NA; clone size: NA; V gene: TRBV21-1; CDR3 DNA: TGTGTCCGGGGGGCAGCCAAAAACATTCAGTACTTC; CDR3 protein: CVRGAAKNIQYF
J gene: TRBJ2-1; D gene: NA; clone size: NA; V gene: TRBV7-2; CDR3 DNA: TGTGCCAGCAGCGCCGACACTTTCAATGAGCAGTTCTTC; CDR3 protein: CASSADTFNEQFF